Presented here are 13 T cell receptor beta chains from one specimen sequenced in a study of shared clonotypes between healthy human individuals. Clones were read by immunoSEQ multiplex PCR, and TCRdb kept only the in-frame ones, dropping some. The sample gives 2,500,000 or so clones, less than 95% of which show up once; 0.37% is in the top ten. The sample comprised naive CD4+ T cells from PBMCs. Subset of the sample: CD45RA+ positively selected. These receptors came from a man younger than 35 in good health. Some clones in this sample may be carry-over from other donors' samples.

The rearrangement links TRBV29-1 to TRBJ2-7; D is ambiguous. The CDR3 sequence is 13 residues long. Germline CDR1 SQVTM, CDR2 ANQGSEA. V was shortened by 7 bases and J by 2 bases, with 15 bases between the two germline ends. This CDR3 reads CSGKVGSTYEQYF. The DNA for the CDR3 is TGCAGCGGTAAGGTCGGTTCGACCTACGAGCAGTACTTC.

The chain has TRBV7-2 and TRBJ1-2, with a possible D match to TRBD1 (5 bases). This CDR3 spans 14 amino acids. CDR1 and CDR2 (germline): SGHTA, FQGNSA. V lost 2 bases to trimming and J lost 6 bases, with 13 bases between them. The CDR3: CASSLMGGVDGYTF. Written as DNA, the CDR3 is TGTGCCAGCAGCTTAATGGGGGGAGTGGATGGCTACACCTTC.

The chain links TRBV6-1 to TRBJ2-3; 10 positions match TRBD2. Germline trimming cut 1 base from V and 4 bases from J; bases unmatched to any gene: 5. The CDR3 covers 16 residues. CDR1 and CDR2 from the germline V gene are MNHNS and SASEGT. CDR3 sequence: CASSEGASGSADTQYF. In nucleotides, the CDR3 is TGTGCCAGCAGTGAAGGGGCTAGCGGGAGTGCAGATACGCAGTATTTT.

The table lists this clone with a count of one. The rearrangement links TRBV6-8 to TRBJ2-2; D unresolved. Germline lookup yields CDR1 MNHGY and CDR2 SAAAGT. Trimming pared 10 bases from V and 0 bases from J, leaving 12 bases between. This CDR3 contains 14 residues. CDR3 sequence reads: CANLARTNTGELFF. The CDR3 DNA reads TGTGCCAACTTGGCGAGGACGAACACCGGGGAGCTGTTTTTT.

The chain uses TRBV6-5 and TRBJ2-7; weak D call: TRBD2 (5 bases). Trimming took 6 bases from V and 3 from J, leaving 18 bases between them. This CDR3 comprises 15 residues. The germline V gene has CDR1 MNHEY and CDR2 SVGAGI. The CDR3 DNA sequence: TGTGCCAGCAGGTACGGTGGTAGCGCCTTCTACGAGCAGTACTTC. It is translated as CASRYGGSAFYEQYF.

The chain joins TRBV6-1 to TRBJ2-5, with D possibly TRBD1 on 6 matching bases. The CDR3 length is 16 residues. CDR1 MNHNS and CDR2 SASEGT come from the germline V gene. The V and J ends lost 0 bases and 2 bases respectively, with 13 bases between them. CDR3: CASSEALGHTQETQYF. For the CDR3, the DNA is TGTGCCAGCAGTGAAGCGCTGGGACACACTCAAGAGACCCAGTACTTC.

This chain connects TRBV2 to TRBJ1-5; TRBD1 might be the D (5 bases). CDR3 size: 17 residues. CDR1 SNHLY and CDR2 FYNNEI come from the germline V gene. Between the trimmed V and J ends, which lost 2 bases and 3 bases, there was a span of 17 bases. The CDR3 sequence is CASSERDGPRYNQPQHF. The CDR3 region has the DNA TGTGCCAGCAGTGAAAGGGACGGACCTCGTTACAATCAGCCCCAGCATTTT.

The chain recombines TRBV20-1 with TRBJ2-5, with D unclear. This CDR3 contains 11 residues. The germline V gene encodes CDR1 DFQATT and CDR2 SNEGSKA (reference sequence). Trimming removed 5 bases at V and 7 bases at J, with 11 bases between. Here the CDR3 reads CSAEALGTQYF. CDR3 bases: TGCAGTGCTGAGGCCCTCGGGACCCAGTACTTC.

V is TRBV5-1 and J is TRBJ2-1; TRBD1 matches at 11 bases. The CDR3 length is 17 residues. The trim removed 4 bases at V and 2 bases at J, leaving 8 bases unmatched. Germline assignment: CDR1 SGHRS and CDR2 YFSETQ. The CDR3 spells CASSPGTGGVPYNEQFF. The CDR3 bases are TGCGCCAGCAGCCCGGGGACAGGGGGTGTCCCCTACAATGAGCAGTTCTTC.

V and J are TRBV6-5 and TRBJ2-5; 12 nucleotides align to TRBD2. J was trimmed by 0 bases and V by 4 bases; bases with no gene match: 3. The CDR3 has 16 residues. The V gene's germline CDR1 is MNHEY and CDR2 SVGAGI. The CDR3 nucleotides are TGTGCCAGCAGTTTTGGACTAGCGGGGTACCAAGAGACCCAGTACTTC. Translating gives CASSFGLAGYQETQYF.

The chain links TRBV15 to TRBJ2-1; 15 bases match TRBD2. The germline V gene encodes CDR1 LNHNV and CDR2 YYDKDF (reference sequence). J was trimmed by 10 bases and V by 0 bases; bases with no gene match: 4. The length of the CDR3 is 16 residues. CDR3 protein: CATSRDRTSGRVEQFF. CDR3 DNA sequence: TGTGCCACCAGCAGAGACCGGACTAGCGGGAGGGTCGAGCAGTTCTTC. The whole variable domain, filled in from reference TRBV15 and TRBJ2-1, reads DAMVIQNPRYQVTQFGKPVTLSCSQTLNHNVMYWYQQKSSQAPKLLFHYYDKDFNNEADTPDNFQSRRPNTSFCFLDIRSPGLGDTAMYLCATSRDRTSGRVEQFFGPGTRLTVL.

As DNA, the CDR3 is TGTGCCAGCAGCTTGGAACAGACTGGAAACACCATATATTTT. The encoded protein is CASSLEQTGNTIYF. V and J are TRBV5-4 and TRBJ1-3; the D is unclear. Germline V lookup: CDR1 SGHNT, CDR2 YYREEE (reference sequence). CDR3 length equals 14 residues. The ends were cut back, 0 bases at V and 2 bases at J, with 6 bases in the middle. Full variable domain (remainder filled in from reference TRBV5-4 and TRBJ1-3): ETGVTQSPTHLIKTRGQQVTLRCSSQSGHNTVSWYQQALGQGPQFIFQYYREEENGRGNFPPRFSGLQFPNYSSELNVNALELDDSALYLCASSLEQTGNTIYFGEGSWLTVV.

The chain carries TRBV5-4 and TRBJ1-3, with 7 bases fitting TRBD1. The trim removed 3 bases at V and 7 bases at J, leaving 10 bases unmatched. The CDR3 extends over 15 amino acids. The germline gives CDR1 SGHNT, CDR2 YYREEE (reference sequence). Here the CDR3 DNA reads TGTGCCAGCAGCTCGGGACTGACAGGGTTCAACACCATATATTTT. Residues: CASSSGLTGFNTIYF. The variable domain in full, with the rest retrieved from reference TRBV5-4 and TRBJ1-3, is ETGVTQSPTHLIKTRGQQVTLRCSSQSGHNTVSWYQQALGQGPQFIFQYYREEENGRGNFPPRFSGLQFPNYSSELNVNALELDDSALYLCASSSGLTGFNTIYFGEGSWLTVV.